A single sample gave rise to the 12 T cell receptor beta chains below, sequenced in a study of blood T cell repertoires in COVID-19. The table came from immunoSEQ multiplex PCR; TCRdb's copy has only in-frame clones and leaves some out. This sample has some 360,000 clones, with around 87% found just once. The sequenced sample was peripheral blood. These receptors were obtained from a woman in her sixties or seventies with COVID-19, enrolled during active disease.

CDR3 nucleotide sequence: TGCGCCAGCAGCCAAGCCGCGGGTAATGAAAAACTGTTTTTT. Protein sequence: CASSQAAGNEKLFF. J is TRBJ1-4 and V is TRBV4-1, with unresolved D. Germline-derived CDR1 and CDR2 are MGHRA and YSYEKL. The CDR3 has 14 residues. Between the trimmed V and J ends, which lost 1 base and 4 bases, there was a span of 7 bases.

The chain uses TRBV19 and TRBJ1-1; unclear D gene. Germline values: CDR1 LNHDA, CDR2 SQIVND (reference sequence). This CDR3 contains 14 residues. The V end was cut by 0 bases, the J end by 1 base, with 6 bases between. The CDR3 reads CASSIDSRNTEAFF. CDR3 in DNA: TGTGCCAGTAGTATAGATTCCCGGAACACTGAAGCTTTCTTT.

The chain employs TRBV3-1 (or the pseudogene TRBV3-2) and TRBJ2-7; TRBD1 matches 9 bases. The germline gives CDR1 LGHDT, CDR2 YNNKEL (reference sequence). Trimming cost V 2 bases and J 4 bases; bases outside gene matches: 9. The CDR3 has 16 amino acids. The CDR3 is CASSQSAGTGFYEQYF. CDR3 nucleotides: TGTGCCAGCAGCCAAAGTGCGGGGACAGGGTTTTACGAGCAGTACTTC.

The rearrangement links TRBV6-5 to TRBJ1-2; D is ambiguous. The CDR3 is 14 residues long. Germline CDR1 and CDR2: MNHEY and SVGAGI. The V end lost 6 bases, the J end lost 1 base, and 12 bases lay between the germline ends. CDR3: CASRNPDINYGYTF. For the CDR3, the DNA is TGTGCCAGCAGGAACCCTGACATTAACTATGGCTACACCTTC.

The V gene is TRBV12-5, the J gene TRBJ2-7; possibly TRBD1 for D (6 bases). V was clipped by 0 bases and J by 5 bases, with 11 bases between them. Germline assignment: CDR1 LGHNT and CDR2 FRNRAP. This CDR3 comprises 14 residues. CDR3 nucleotides: TGTGCTAGTGGTTTGGTGGGCAGGGGCGACGAGCAGTACTTC. This sequence encodes CASGLVGRGDEQYF.

The genes are TRBV27 and TRBJ1-6, with a tentative D call TRBD1 (5 bases). Trimming left V 2 bases short and J 10 bases short, with 12 bases between. Germline loops: CDR1 MNHEY, CDR2 SMNVEV (reference sequence). The CDR3 has 14 residues. CDR3 sequence (DNA): TGTGCCAGCAGTTTAGCGGGGACCGCCTCACCCCTCCACTTT. It is translated as CASSLAGTASPLHF.

The rearrangement joins TRBV28 to TRBJ2-1; possible D gene TRBD1, 6 bases. The CDR3 has 13 residues. CDR1 and CDR2 from the germline V gene are MDHEN and SYDVKM. V lost 10 bases and J 5 bases, leaving 15 bases between the germline ends. The chain's CDR3 is CATRRDTHNEQFF. For the CDR3, the DNA is TGTGCCACCCGCCGGGACACCCACAATGAGCAGTTCTTC.

The chain recombines TRBV10-2 with TRBJ2-7; D is uncertain. The germline gives CDR1 WSHSY, CDR2 SAAADI. The CDR3 consists of 13 residues. V was trimmed by 7 bases and J by 0 bases, leaving 10 bases between them. This CDR3 reads CASTQTGSYEQYF. CDR3 DNA sequence: TGCGCCAGCACCCAGACTGGCTCCTACGAGCAGTACTTC.

This rearrangement joins TRBV5-1 to TRBJ2-3, with a possible D match to TRBD2 (6 bases). The CDR3 is 13 residues long. Germline lookup yields CDR1 SGHRS and CDR2 YFSETQ. Between the trimmed V and J ends, which lost 4 bases and 1 base, there was a span of 7 bases. In DNA form, the CDR3 reads TGCGCCAGCAGCCGCGGGGGCACAGATACGCAGTATTTT. Encoded protein: CASSRGGTDTQYF.

The CDR3 DNA follows: TGTGCCAGCAGTCTCGGGACGGGACAGTACGAGCAGTACTTC. It yields the protein CASSLGTGQYEQYF. The gene calls are TRBV2 and TRBJ2-7, with TRBD1 matching over 7 bases. Germline V gene sequence: CDR1 SNHLY, CDR2 FYNNEI. The CDR3 runs to 14 residues. V gave up 5 bases and J gave up 4 bases; unmatched junction bases: 8.

The V call is TRBV7-2, the J call TRBJ2-7, with TRBD2 matching over 8 bases. The length of the CDR3 is 14 residues. In germline, CDR1 is SGHTA, CDR2 FQGNSA. Germline trimming cut 5 bases from V and 0 bases from J; bases unmatched to any gene: 3. In DNA form, the CDR3 reads TGTGCCAGCAGCATTAGCGGGGCCTCCTACGAGCAGTACTTC. It specifies CASSISGASYEQYF.

The genes are TRBV9 and TRBJ1-2, with D possibly matching TRBD1 (6 bases). Germline V gene sequence: CDR1 SGDLS, CDR2 YYNGEE. This CDR3 is built from 15 residues. The V end was cut by 2 bases, the J end by 4 bases, with 15 bases between. The CDR3 protein is CASSVPPGGLYGYTF. In DNA, the CDR3 is TGTGCCAGCAGCGTTCCCCCGGGGGGCCTCTATGGCTACACCTTC.